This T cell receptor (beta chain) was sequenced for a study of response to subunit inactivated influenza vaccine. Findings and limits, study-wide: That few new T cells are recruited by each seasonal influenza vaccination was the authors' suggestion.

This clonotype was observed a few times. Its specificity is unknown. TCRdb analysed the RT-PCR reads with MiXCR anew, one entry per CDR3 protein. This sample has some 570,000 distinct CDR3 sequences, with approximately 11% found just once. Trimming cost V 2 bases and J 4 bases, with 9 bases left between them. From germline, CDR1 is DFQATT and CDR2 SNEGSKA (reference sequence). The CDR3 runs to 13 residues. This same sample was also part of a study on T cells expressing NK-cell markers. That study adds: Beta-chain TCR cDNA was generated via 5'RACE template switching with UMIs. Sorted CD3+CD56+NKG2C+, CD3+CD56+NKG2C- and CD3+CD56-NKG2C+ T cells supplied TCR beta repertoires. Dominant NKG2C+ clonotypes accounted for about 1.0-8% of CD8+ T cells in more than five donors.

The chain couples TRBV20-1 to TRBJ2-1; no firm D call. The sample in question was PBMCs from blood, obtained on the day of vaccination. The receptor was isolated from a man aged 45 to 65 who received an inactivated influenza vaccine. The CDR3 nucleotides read TGCAGTGCTAGATTACTGGCGTACAATGAGCAGTTCTTC. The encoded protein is CSARLLAYNEQFF.